Below are 21 T cell receptor beta chains sequenced from a single sample in a study of T cell repertoires in cytomegalovirus infection. What these receptors recognize is not known. TCRdb re-derived calls from the reads in MiXCR, one entry per CDR3 protein. The data hold a few hundred thousand distinct CDR3 sequences, with approximately 22% observed a single time. Specimen: cultured PBMCs, collected from culture after CMV antigen stimulation. All receptors derive from a human donor in good health (CMV status not recorded). Some clones in this sample may be carry-over from other donors' samples.

This clonotype occurred a few times. V and J are TRBV6-6 and TRBJ2-2, with 8 bases lining up with TRBD2. The junction had 11 bases not matched to a gene; V was cut back by 4 bases and J by 1 base. This CDR3 is built from 18 residues. Per the germline V gene, CDR1 is MNHNY and CDR2 is SVGAGI (reference sequence). CDR3 sequence (DNA): TGTGCCAGCAGTTTCACCCGGGGGCTAGCGGGGAACACCGGGGAGCTGTTTTTT. This sequence encodes CASSFTRGLAGNTGELFF.

This rearrangement joins TRBV7-2 to TRBJ2-5, with TRBD1 as a possible D gene (6 bases). The CDR3 loop spans 16 amino acids. Trimming stripped 1 base from V and 3 bases from J, with 15 bases between. Looked up from germline, CDR1 is SGHTA and CDR2 is FQGNSA. CDR3 DNA sequence: TGTGCCAGCAGCTTAGGGGTTAAAGGGGGAGAAGAGACCCAGTACTTC. This sequence encodes CASSLGVKGGEETQYF.

This clonotype was seen a handful of times. This chain uses TRBV28 with TRBJ1-5; the D is unclear. CDR1 MDHEN and CDR2 SYDVKM come from the germline V gene. The CDR3 covers 16 residues. Trimming left V 1 base short and J 2 bases short, with 12 bases between. The CDR3 DNA is TGTGCCAGCAGTTTATTATCACAGATGGGCAATCAGCCCCAGCATTTT. It codes for CASSLLSQMGNQPQHF.

As regards this clonotype: A much bigger clone sits one base away, suggesting this may be a read error. V gene TRBV11-3 combines with J gene TRBJ2-7; 13 bases match TRBD2. CDR1 SGHNT and CDR2 YENEEA come from the germline V gene. The CDR3 is 18 amino acids. The CDR3 region has the DNA TGTGCCAGCAGCTTAGTGGGGACTAGCGGGACAGTGGGGTACGAGCAGAACGTC. It yields the protein CASSLVGTSGTVGYEQNV.

Only a few counts were recorded for this clonotype. This chain joins TRBV3-1 and TRBJ2-1, with D unresolved. The CDR3 runs to 13 residues. The germline V and J ends were trimmed by 1 base and 6 bases, with 7 bases remaining between them. CDR1 is LGHDT, CDR2 YNNKEL, per germline (reference sequence). As DNA, the CDR3 is TGTGCCAGCAGCCAAGCGCCCCCCAATGAGCAGTTCTTC. Translating it yields CASSQAPPNEQFF.

This clonotype was seen a handful of times. Here the CDR3 reads CAIKLGDTQYF. CDR3 nucleotide sequence: TGTGCCATCAAATTGGGGGATACGCAGTATTTT. The J gene is TRBJ2-3, the V gene TRBV10-3; the D is unclear. The ends were cut back, 7 bases at V and 6 bases at J, with 8 bases in the middle. Germline CDR1 ENHRY, CDR2 SYGVKD. The CDR3 sequence is 11 residues long.

The rearrangement uses TRBV15 and TRBJ1-1, with 9 bases aligning to TRBD1. The V segment lost 5 bases and the J segment 6 bases; nucleotides outside the gene matches: 7. In germline, CDR1 is LNHNV, CDR2 YYDKDF (reference sequence). The CDR3 runs to 14 residues. This CDR3 is CATSHRGLSAEAFF. In nucleotides, the CDR3 is TGTGCCACCAGCCACAGGGGGCTAAGCGCTGAAGCTTTCTTT.

The J gene is TRBJ1-1, the V gene TRBV19; D gene uncertain. Trimming cost V 3 bases and J 5 bases, with 13 bases left between them. The CDR3 has 14 residues. Germline-derived CDR1 and CDR2 are LNHDA and SQIVND (reference sequence). The CDR3 DNA sequence: TGTGCCAGTAGTATCACAGACCTAAGAACTGAAGCTTTCTTT. As protein: CASSITDLRTEAFF.

CDR3 loop: CASSLEMGTSVSYEQYV. The CDR3 bases are TGTGCCAGCAGCTTAGAGATGGGGACTAGCGTGTCCTACGAGCAGTACGTC. The V and J genes are TRBV11-2 and TRBJ2-7; 10 bases match TRBD2. The germline gives CDR1 SGHAT, CDR2 FQNNGV. V was pared by 0 bases and J by 1 base, with 6 bases of the junction left unmatched. This CDR3 spans 17 amino acids.

This clonotype was recorded many times. V is TRBV28 and J is TRBJ2-1; 8 nucleotides agree with TRBD2. This CDR3 contains 14 residues. With V trimmed by 2 bases and J by 9 bases, 6 bases remained unmatched. Germline V CDR1 and CDR2: MDHEN, SYDVKM. CDR3 loop: CASSLPGRGSEQFF. Here the CDR3 DNA reads TGTGCCAGCAGTTTACCCGGGAGGGGAAGTGAGCAGTTCTTC.

This clonotype was found many times. The chain employs TRBV7-2 and TRBJ2-3; 12 nucleotides align to TRBD2. The V gene's germline CDR1 is SGHTA and CDR2 FQGNSA. Germline trimming cut 5 bases from V and 5 bases from J; bases unmatched to any gene: 8. The CDR3 has 16 residues. The CDR3: CASSPRLAGEVDTQYF. The CDR3 nucleotides read TGTGCCAGCAGCCCCCGACTAGCGGGAGAAGTAGATACGCAGTATTTT.

In this sample, this clonotype turned up many times. The chain has TRBV7-2 and TRBJ1-4; 7 bases align to TRBD1. The CDR3 runs to 15 residues. Germline V gives CDR1 SGHTA, CDR2 FQGNSA. Trimming took 5 bases from V and 3 from J; bases not matched to a gene: 6. CDR3 in amino acids: CASSQVGTANEKLFF. The DNA of the CDR3 is TGTGCCAGCAGCCAGGTCGGGACAGCTAATGAAAAACTGTTTTTT.

The chain employs TRBV20-1 and TRBJ1-1, with D perhaps TRBD1 (6 bases). This CDR3 region has 14 residues. In germline, CDR1 is DFQATT, CDR2 SNEGSKA (reference sequence). V was shortened by 5 bases and J by 1 base, with 14 bases between the two germline ends. The CDR3 here is CSAQRGASNTEAFF. DNA of the CDR3: TGCAGTGCTCAAAGGGGGGCCTCGAACACTGAAGCTTTCTTT.

This clonotype was seen only a few times. The V call is TRBV10-3, the J call TRBJ2-2, with a tentative D call TRBD1 (6 bases). V lost 6 bases, J lost 1 base, and 12 bases lay in between. Germline V gene data show CDR1 as ENHRY and CDR2 as SYGVKD. The CDR3 has 15 amino acids. This CDR3 is CAIRAAGENTGELFF. For the CDR3, the DNA is TGTGCCATCAGGGCGGCAGGGGAGAACACCGGGGAGCTGTTTTTT.

This clonotype was counted between two and nine times. The chain employs TRBV29-1 and TRBJ2-3; possible D gene TRBD1, 6 bases. This CDR3 spans 12 amino acids. The V and J ends lost 2 bases and 3 bases respectively, with 6 bases between them. Per germline, CDR1 SQVTM and CDR2 ANQGSEA. The CDR3 loop is CSVETGTDTQYF. For the CDR3, the DNA is TGCAGCGTTGAAACAGGGACAGATACGCAGTATTTT.

The V call is TRBV4-1, the J call TRBJ2-1, with 9 bases aligning to TRBD2. CDR3 length: 18 amino acids. Per germline, CDR1 MGHRA and CDR2 YSYEKL. The V and J ends lost 1 base and 8 bases, in that order; junction bases with no gene match: 15. The chain's CDR3 is CASSQGGVGSGRYYEQFF. The CDR3 nucleotides are TGCGCCAGCAGCCAAGGGGGGGTGGGTAGCGGGAGATACTATGAGCAGTTCTTC.

This clonotype showed up just a few times. The CDR3 loop is CSARAAGGSDTQYF. The CDR3 DNA reads TGCAGTGCTAGAGCAGCGGGAGGTTCAGATACGCAGTATTTT. V is TRBV20-1 and J is TRBJ2-3, with TRBD2 identical over 9 bases. The germline V gene encodes CDR1 DFQATT and CDR2 SNEGSKA (reference sequence). Germline trimming cut 1 base from V and 4 bases from J; bases unmatched to any gene: 3. CDR3 length equals 14 residues.

The V and J genes are TRBV10-3 and TRBJ2-1; maybe TRBD1 (7 bases). The CDR3 is made up of 15 amino acids. V was pared by 4 bases and J by 7 bases, with 17 bases between. Germline CDR1 is ENHRY and CDR2 is SYGVKD. The CDR3 region has the DNA TGTGCCATCAGTGGCCCCGAGACAGGGAGGAATGAGCAGTTCTTC. Amino acids: CAISGPETGRNEQFF.

This clonotype was counted ten times or more. This rearrangement joins TRBV7-2 to TRBJ2-3; D gene unclear. Germline V gene data show CDR1 as SGHTA and CDR2 as FQGNSA. V lost 2 bases, J lost 1 base, and 4 bases lay in between. The CDR3 loop spans 13 amino acids. The CDR3 region has the DNA TGTGCCAGCAGCTTAAACGGCACAGATACGCAGTATTTT. It yields the protein CASSLNGTDTQYF.

This clonotype came up once. The conserved final phenylalanine or tryptophan is absent from the CDR3, which likely points to a read error. The CDR3 loop is CSVEFGRGGSTEAFL. In DNA, the CDR3 is TGCAGCGTTGAATTCGGCAGGGGTGGGAGCACTGAAGCTTTCCTT. The chain couples TRBV29-1 to TRBJ1-1, with D possibly TRBD1 on 6 matching bases. The CDR3 spans 15 residues. V lost 2 bases and J 4 bases, leaving 17 bases between the germline ends. Germline loops: CDR1 SQVTM, CDR2 ANQGSEA.

V gene TRBV6-6 combines with J gene TRBJ1-2; D is undetermined. Trimming took 7 bases from V and 3 from J, leaving 6 bases between them. The CDR3 is 11 residues long. Germline lookup yields CDR1 MNHNY and CDR2 SVGAGI (reference sequence). The DNA of the CDR3 is TGTGCCAGCAAGCCGGACTATGGCTACACCTTC. Its translation: CASKPDYGYTF.